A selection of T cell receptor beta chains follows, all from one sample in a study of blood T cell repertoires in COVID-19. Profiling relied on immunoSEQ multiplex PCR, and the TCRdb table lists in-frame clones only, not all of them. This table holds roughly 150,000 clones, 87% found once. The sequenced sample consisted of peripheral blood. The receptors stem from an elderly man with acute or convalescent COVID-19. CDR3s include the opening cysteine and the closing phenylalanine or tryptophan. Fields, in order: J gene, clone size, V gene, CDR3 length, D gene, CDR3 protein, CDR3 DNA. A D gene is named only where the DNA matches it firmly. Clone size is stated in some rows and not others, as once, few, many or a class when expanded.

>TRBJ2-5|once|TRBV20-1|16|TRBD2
CSASSGLAGIAETQYF
TGCAGTGCTAGTTCAGGACTAGCGGGAATCGCAGAGACCCAGTACTTC
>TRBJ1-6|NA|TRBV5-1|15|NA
CASSLAKGSNSPLHF
TGCGCCAGCAGCTTGGCCAAGGGGTCGAATTCACCCCTCCACTTT
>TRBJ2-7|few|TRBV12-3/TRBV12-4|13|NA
CASSTRQTYEQYF
TGTGCCAGCAGTACAAGACAGACCTACGAGCAGTACTTC
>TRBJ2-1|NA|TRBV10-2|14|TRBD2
CASSLAGEYNEQFF
TGCGCCAGCAGTCTAGCGGGAGAATACAATGAGCAGTTCTTC
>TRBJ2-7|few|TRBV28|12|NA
CASSPVSYEQYF
TGTGCCAGCAGCCCGGTCTCCTACGAGCAGTACTTC
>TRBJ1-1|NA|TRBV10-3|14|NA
CAIRDKAIDTEAFF
TGTGCCATCAGGGACAAAGCAATCGACACTGAAGCTTTCTTT
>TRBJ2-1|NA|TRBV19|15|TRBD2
CASSPRTSSYNEQFF
TGTGCCAGTAGTCCACGGACTAGCTCCTACAATGAGCAGTTCTTC
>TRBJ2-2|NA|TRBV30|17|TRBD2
CAWSHLLTGGPTGELFF
TGTGCCTGGAGCCACCTTCTGACGGGGGGGCCGACCGGGGAGCTGTTTTTT
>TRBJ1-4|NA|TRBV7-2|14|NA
CASSSGRSGSELFF
TGTGCCAGCAGCTCCGGTCGTTCCGGTAGTGAACTGTTTTTT
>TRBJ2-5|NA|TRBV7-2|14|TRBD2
CASSASGGVGTQYF
TGTGCCAGCAGCGCTAGCGGGGGAGTAGGGACCCAGTACTTC
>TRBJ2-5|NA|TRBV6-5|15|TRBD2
CASRGLAGGQETQYF
TGTGCCAGCAGGGGACTAGCGGGAGGCCAAGAGACCCAGTACTTC
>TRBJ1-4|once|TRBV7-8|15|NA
CASSLSWQGGEKLFF
TGTGCCAGCAGCTTAAGTTGGCAGGGTGGCGAAAAACTGTTTTTT
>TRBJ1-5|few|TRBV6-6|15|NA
CASSWVPGLDQPQHF
TGTGCCAGCAGTTGGGTCCCGGGACTCGATCAGCCCCAGCATTTT
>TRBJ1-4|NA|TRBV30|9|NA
CAWILKLFF
TGTGCCTGGATCTTGAAACTGTTTTTT
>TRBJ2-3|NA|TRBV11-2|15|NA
CASSSGTTSTDTQYF
TGTGCCAGCAGCTCCGGGACAACTAGCACAGATACGCAGTATTTT
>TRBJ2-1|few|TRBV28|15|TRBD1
CASSPPDRLYNEQFF
TGTGCCAGCAGCCCTCCGGACAGGTTATACAATGAGCAGTTCTTC
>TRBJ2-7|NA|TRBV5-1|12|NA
CASSLQGVEQYF
TGCGCCAGCAGCTTACAGGGTGTCGAGCAGTACTTC
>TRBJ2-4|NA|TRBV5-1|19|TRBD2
CASSSRTSGRGGTKNIQYF
TGCGCCAGCAGCTCCCGGACTAGCGGGAGAGGTGGAACCAAAAACATTCAGTACTTC
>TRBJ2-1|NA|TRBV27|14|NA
CASRSGGSYNEQFF
TGTGCCAGCAGGTCCGGGGGTTCCTACAATGAGCAGTTCTTC
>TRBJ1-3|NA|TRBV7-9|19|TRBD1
CASSSTWTGSRNSGNTIYF
TGTGCCAGCAGCTCCACCTGGACAGGTTCTCGAAACTCTGGAAACACCATATATTTT
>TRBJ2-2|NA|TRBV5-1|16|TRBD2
CASSLLADANTGELFF
TGCGCCAGCAGCCTTCTAGCGGACGCGAACACCGGGGAGCTGTTTTTT
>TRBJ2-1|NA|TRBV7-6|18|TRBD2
CASSLASPSGRLFNEQFF
TGTGCCAGCAGCTTAGCTTCGCCTAGCGGGAGGTTATTCAATGAGCAGTTCTTC
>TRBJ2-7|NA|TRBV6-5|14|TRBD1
CASSWTGGDYEQYF
TGTGCCAGCAGCTGGACAGGGGGGGACTACGAGCAGTACTTC